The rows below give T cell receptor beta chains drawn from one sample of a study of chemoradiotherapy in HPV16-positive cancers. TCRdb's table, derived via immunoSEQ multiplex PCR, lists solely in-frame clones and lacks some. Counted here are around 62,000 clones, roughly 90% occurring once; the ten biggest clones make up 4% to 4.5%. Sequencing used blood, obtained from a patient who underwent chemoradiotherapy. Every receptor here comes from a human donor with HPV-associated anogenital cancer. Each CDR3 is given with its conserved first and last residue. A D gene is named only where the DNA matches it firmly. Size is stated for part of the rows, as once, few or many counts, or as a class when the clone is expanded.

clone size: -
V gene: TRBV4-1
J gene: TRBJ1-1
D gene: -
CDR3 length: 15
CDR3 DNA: TGCGCCAGCAGCCAAGGGTACAGGTTTGACACTGAAGCTTTCTTT
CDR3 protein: CASSQGYRFDTEAFF

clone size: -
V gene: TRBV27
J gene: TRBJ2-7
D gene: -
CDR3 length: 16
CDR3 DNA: TGTGCCAGCAGCACCACTCCCGGGACGGCCCCCTACGAGCAGTACTTC
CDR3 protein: CASSTTPGTAPYEQYF

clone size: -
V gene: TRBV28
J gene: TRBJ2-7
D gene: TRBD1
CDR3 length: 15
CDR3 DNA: TGTGCCAGCAGTCGCCACCGGGACAGGACCTACGAGCAGTACTTC
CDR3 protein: CASSRHRDRTYEQYF

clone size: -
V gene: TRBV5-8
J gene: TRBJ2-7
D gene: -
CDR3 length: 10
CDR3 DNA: TGTGCCAGCAGCTGGGCTCAGCAGTACTTC
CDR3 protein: CASSWAQQYF

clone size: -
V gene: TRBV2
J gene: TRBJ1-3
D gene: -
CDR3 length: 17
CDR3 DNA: TGTGCCAGCAGTGAAGTGAGCCGACAGAGCTCTGGAAACACCATATATTTT
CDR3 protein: CASSEVSRQSSGNTIYF

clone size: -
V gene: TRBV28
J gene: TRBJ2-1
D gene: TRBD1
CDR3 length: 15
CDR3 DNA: TGTGCCAGCAGTCTCTGGACAGGGGAACACAATGAGCAGTTCTTC
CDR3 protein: CASSLWTGEHNEQFF

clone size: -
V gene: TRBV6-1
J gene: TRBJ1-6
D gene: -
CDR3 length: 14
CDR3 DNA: TGTGCCAGCAGTTCCGGGCCCTATAATTCACCCCTCCACTTT
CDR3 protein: CASSSGPYNSPLHF

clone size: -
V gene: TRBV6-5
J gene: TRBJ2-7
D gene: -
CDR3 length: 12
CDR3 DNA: TGTGCCAGCAGTCGGCTACAAGACGAGCAGTACTTC
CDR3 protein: CASSRLQDEQYF

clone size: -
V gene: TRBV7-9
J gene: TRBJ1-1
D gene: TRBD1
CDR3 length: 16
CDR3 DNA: TGTGCCAGCAGGTCACGGGACAGGGGACGGAACACTGAAGCTTTCTTT
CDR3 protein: CASRSRDRGRNTEAFF

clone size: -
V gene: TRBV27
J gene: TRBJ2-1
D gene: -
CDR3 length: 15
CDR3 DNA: TGTGCCAGCTCCCCCGGCATGAGCTCCTACAATGAGCAGTTCTTC
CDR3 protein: CASSPGMSSYNEQFF

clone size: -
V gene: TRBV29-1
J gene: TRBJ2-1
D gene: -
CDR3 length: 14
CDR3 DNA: TGCAGCGCCCAGCGGACCACCATCTACAATGAGCAGTTCTTC
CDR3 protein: CSAQRTTIYNEQFF

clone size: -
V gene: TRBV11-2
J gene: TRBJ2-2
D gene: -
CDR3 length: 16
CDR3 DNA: TGTGCCAGCAGCTTAGGTTGGGGCAGTCAGACCGGGGAGCTGTTTTTT
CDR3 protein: CASSLGWGSQTGELFF

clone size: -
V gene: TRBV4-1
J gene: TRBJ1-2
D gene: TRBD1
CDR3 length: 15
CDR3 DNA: TGCGCCAGCAGCCAAGAGGCCGGGACAGGGTATGGCTACACCTTC
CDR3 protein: CASSQEAGTGYGYTF

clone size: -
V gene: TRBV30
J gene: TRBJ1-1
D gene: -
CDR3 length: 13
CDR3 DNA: TGTGCCTGGGTGCTTAGGGAGAACACTGAAGCTTTCTTT
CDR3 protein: CAWVLRENTEAFF

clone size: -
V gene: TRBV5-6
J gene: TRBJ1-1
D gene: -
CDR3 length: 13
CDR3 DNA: TGTGCCAGCAGCTACAGGACCTACACTGAAGCTTTCTTT
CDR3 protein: CASSYRTYTEAFF

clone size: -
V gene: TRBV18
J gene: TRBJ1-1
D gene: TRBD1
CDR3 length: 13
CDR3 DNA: TGTGCCAGCTCTCTAAATGACAGGGCTGAAGCTTTCTTT
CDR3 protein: CASSLNDRAEAFF

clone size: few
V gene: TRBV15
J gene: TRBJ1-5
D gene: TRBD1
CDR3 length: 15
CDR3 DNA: TGTGCCACCAGCAGATGGACAGGGACCGATCAGCCCCAGCATTTT
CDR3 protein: CATSRWTGTDQPQHF

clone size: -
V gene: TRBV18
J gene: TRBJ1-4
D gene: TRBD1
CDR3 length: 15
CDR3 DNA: TGTGCCAGCTCACGAGACAGGGGTGCTAATGAAAAACTGTTTTTT
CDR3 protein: CASSRDRGANEKLFF

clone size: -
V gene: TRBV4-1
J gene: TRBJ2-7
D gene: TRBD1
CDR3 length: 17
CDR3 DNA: TGCGCCAGCAGCCAAGAAACAGGGACAGCTATCGGCTACGAGCAGTACTTC
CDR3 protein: CASSQETGTAIGYEQYF

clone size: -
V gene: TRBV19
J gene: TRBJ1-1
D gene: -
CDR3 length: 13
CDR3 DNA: TGTGCCAGTAGACAGGGTCGGAACACTGAAGCTTTCTTT
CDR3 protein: CASRQGRNTEAFF

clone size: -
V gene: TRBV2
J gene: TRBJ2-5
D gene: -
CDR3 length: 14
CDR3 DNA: TGTGCCAGCAGCCTGGCGGGACACAAAGAGACCCAGTACTTC
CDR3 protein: CASSLAGHKETQYF

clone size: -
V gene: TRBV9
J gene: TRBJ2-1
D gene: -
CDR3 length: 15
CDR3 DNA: TGTGCCAGCAGCGTATTAAGCGGTACCTACAATGAGCAGTTCTTC
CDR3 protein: CASSVLSGTYNEQFF

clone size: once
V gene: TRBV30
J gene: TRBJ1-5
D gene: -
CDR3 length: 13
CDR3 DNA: TGTGCCTGGAGGTCGGAGAGCAATCAGCCCCAGCATTTT
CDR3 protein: CAWRSESNQPQHF

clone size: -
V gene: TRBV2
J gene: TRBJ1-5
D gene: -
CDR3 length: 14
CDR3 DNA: TGTGCCAGCAGTGAAGGGAGGAATAATCAGCCCCAGCATTTT
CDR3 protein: CASSEGRNNQPQHF

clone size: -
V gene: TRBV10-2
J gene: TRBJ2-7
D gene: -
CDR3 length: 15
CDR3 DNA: TGCGCCAGCAGTGAACTACTGAGGGACTGGTACGAGCAGTACTTC
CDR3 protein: CASSELLRDWYEQYF

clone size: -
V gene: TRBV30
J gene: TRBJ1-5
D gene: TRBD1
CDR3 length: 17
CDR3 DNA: TGTGCCTGGAGTGTAAGTAGGGGGCCCTATAGCAATCAGCCCCAGCATTTT
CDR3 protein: CAWSVSRGPYSNQPQHF